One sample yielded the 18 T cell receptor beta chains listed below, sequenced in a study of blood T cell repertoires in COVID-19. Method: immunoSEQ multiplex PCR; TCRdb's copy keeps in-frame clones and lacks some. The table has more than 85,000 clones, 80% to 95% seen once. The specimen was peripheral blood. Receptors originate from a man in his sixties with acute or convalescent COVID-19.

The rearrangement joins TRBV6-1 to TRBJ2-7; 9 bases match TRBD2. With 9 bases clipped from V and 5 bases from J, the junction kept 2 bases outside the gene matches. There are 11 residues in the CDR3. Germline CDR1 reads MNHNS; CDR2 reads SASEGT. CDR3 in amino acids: CASSGSHEQYF. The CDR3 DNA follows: TGTGCCAGTAGCGGGAGTCACGAGCAGTACTTC.

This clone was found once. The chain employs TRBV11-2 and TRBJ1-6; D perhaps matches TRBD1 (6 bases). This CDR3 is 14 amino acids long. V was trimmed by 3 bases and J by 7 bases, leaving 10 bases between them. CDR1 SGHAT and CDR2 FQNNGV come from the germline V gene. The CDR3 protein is CASSFDRRNSPLHF. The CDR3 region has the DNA TGTGCCAGCAGCTTCGACAGGCGCAATTCACCCCTCCACTTT.

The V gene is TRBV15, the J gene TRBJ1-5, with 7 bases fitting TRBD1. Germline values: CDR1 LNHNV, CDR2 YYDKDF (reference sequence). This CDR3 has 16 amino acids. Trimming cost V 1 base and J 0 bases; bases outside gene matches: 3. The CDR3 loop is CATSRGDRVSNQPQHF. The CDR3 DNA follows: TGTGCCACCAGCAGAGGGGACAGAGTTAGCAATCAGCCCCAGCATTTT.

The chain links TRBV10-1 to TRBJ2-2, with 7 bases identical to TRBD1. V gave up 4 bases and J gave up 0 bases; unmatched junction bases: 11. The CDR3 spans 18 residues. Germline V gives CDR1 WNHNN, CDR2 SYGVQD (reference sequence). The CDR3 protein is CASSGGSNRGANTGELFF. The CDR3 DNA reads TGCGCCAGCAGTGGGGGATCCAACAGGGGAGCGAACACCGGGGAGCTGTTTTTT.

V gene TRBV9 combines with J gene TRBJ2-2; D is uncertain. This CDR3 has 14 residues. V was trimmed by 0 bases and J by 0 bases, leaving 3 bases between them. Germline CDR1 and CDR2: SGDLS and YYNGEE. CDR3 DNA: TGTGCCAGCAGCGTAGCAGCGAACACCGGGGAGCTGTTTTTT. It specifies CASSVAANTGELFF.

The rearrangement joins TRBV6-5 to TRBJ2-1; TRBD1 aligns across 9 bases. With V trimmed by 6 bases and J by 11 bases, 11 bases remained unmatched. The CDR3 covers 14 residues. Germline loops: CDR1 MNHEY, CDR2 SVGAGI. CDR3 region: CASRPGQGIRQQFF. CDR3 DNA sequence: TGTGCCAGCAGACCCGGACAGGGGATCCGCCAGCAGTTCTTC.

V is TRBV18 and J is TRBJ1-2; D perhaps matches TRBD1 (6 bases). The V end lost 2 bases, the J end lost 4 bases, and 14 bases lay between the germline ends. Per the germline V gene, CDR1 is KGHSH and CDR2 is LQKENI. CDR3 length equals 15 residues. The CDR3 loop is CASSPMAGDFYGYTF. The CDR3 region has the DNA TGTGCCAGCTCACCAATGGCAGGGGATTTCTATGGCTACACCTTC. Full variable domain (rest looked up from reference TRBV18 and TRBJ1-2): NAGVMQNPRHLVRRRGQEARLRCSPMKGHSHVYWYRQLPEEGLKFMVYLQKENIIDESGMPKERFSAEFPKEGPSILRIQQVVRGDSAAYFCASSPMAGDFYGYTFGSGTRLTVV.

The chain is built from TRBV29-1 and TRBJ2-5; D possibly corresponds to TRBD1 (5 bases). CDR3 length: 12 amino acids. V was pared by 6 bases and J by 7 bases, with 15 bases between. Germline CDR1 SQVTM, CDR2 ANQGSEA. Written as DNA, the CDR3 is TGCAGCGTCCCAGGGCCCTCGGGGACCCAGTACTTC. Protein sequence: CSVPGPSGTQYF.

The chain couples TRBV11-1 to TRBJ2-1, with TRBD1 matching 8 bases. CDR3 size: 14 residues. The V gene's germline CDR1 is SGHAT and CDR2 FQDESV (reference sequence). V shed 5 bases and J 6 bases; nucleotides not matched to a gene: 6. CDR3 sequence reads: CASSRTGNSNEQFF. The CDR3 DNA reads TGTGCCAGCAGCAGGACAGGGAACTCCAATGAGCAGTTCTTC.

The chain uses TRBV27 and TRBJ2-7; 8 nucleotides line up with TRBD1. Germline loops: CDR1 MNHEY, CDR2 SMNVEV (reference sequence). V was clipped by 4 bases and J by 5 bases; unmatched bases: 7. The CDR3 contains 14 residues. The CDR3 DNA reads TGTGCCAGCAGTTACTTTGGACAGGGCCACGAGCAGTACTTC. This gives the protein CASSYFGQGHEQYF.

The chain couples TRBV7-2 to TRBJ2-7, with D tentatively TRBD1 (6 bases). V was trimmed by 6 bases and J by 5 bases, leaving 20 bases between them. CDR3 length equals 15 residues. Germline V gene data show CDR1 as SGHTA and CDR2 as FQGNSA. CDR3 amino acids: CASSHSGTPGDEQYF. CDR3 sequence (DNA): TGTGCCAGCAGTCACTCCGGGACCCCAGGGGACGAGCAGTACTTC.

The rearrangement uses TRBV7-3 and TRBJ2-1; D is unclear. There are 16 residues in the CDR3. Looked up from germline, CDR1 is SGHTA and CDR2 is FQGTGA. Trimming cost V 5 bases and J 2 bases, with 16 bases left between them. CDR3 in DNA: TGTGCCAGCAGCCTCTATGGAGCGTCGACCTACAATGAGCAGTTCTTC. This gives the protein CASSLYGASTYNEQFF.

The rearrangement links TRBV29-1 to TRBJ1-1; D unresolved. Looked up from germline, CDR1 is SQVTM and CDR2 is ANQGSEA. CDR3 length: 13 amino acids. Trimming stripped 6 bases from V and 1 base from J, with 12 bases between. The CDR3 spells CSVEPQTNTEAFF. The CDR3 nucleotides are TGCAGCGTCGAGCCTCAAACGAACACTGAAGCTTTCTTT.

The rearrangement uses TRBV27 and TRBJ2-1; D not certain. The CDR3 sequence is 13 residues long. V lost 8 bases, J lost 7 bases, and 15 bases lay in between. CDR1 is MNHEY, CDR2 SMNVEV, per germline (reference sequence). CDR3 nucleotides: TGTGCCAGCCACAAGCCCAACGGGAATGAGCAGTTCTTC. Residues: CASHKPNGNEQFF.

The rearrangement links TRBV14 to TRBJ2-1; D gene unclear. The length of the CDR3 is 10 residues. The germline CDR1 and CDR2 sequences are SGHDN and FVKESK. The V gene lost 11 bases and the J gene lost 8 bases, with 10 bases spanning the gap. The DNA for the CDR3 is TGTGCCTATAAAAGCGATGAGCAGTTCTTC. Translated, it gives CAYKSDEQFF.

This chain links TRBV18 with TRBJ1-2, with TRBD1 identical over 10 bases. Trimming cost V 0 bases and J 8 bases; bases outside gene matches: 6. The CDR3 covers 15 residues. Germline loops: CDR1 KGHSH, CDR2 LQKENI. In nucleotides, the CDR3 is TGTGCCAGCTCACCACCGGGACAGGGGTCAAGGGGCTACACCTTC. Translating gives CASSPPGQGSRGYTF.

The CDR3: CASSAGQRNQPQHF. CDR3 DNA sequence: TGTGCCAGCAGCGCGGGACAGAGAAATCAGCCCCAGCATTTT. V and J are TRBV7-8 and TRBJ1-5, with TRBD1 matching over 7 bases. Germline V gene data show CDR1 as SGHVS and CDR2 as FQNEAQ. The CDR3 loop spans 14 amino acids. The V and J ends lost 5 bases and 4 bases, in that order; junction bases with no gene match: 5.

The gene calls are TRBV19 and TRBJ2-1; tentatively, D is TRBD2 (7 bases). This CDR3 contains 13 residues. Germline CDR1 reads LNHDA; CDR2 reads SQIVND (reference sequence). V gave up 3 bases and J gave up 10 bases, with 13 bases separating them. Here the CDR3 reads CASSIGGQAEQFF. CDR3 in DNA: TGTGCCAGTAGTATCGGGGGGCAGGCCGAGCAGTTCTTC.